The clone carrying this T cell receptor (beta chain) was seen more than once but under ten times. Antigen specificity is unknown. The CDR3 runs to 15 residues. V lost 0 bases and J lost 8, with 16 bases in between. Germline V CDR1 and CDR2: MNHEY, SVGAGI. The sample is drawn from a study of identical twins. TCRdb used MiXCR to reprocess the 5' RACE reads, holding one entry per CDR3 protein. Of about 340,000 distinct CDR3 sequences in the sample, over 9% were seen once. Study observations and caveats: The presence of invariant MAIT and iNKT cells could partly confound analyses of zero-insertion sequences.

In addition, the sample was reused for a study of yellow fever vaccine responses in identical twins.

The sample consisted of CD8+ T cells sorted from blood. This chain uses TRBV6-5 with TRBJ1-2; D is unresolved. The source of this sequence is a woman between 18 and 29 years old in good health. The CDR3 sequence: CASSYSMMVGGGYTF. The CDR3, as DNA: TGTGCCAGCAGTTACTCGATGATGGTGGGTGGAGGCTACACCTTC.